A single sample gave rise to the 9 T cell receptor beta chains below, sequenced in a study of naive and memory T cell subsets. Both TRBC1 and TRBC2 were covered by a beta constant-region primer of two equimolar oligonucleotides. Four rounds of PCR amplified the ligated cDNA using nested alpha and beta constant-region primers plus SP2. TCRdb re-called the UMI-ligation and nested PCR reads through MiXCR, storing one row per CDR3 protein. The sample has over 130,000 distinct CDR3 sequences, about 20% seen once. General study points: A few larger clonotypes appeared in naive repertoires, especially CD8, possibly memory cells re-expressing CD45RA.

No cognate antigen is known for these TCRs. Input material: naive CD8+ T cells from blood. The origin of the receptors is a human donor in good health.

This clonotype was observed a handful of times. This chain links TRBV28 with TRBJ1-5; TRBD1 matches at 7 bases. This CDR3 has 15 amino acids. The V gene end was trimmed by 6 bases and the J gene end by 3 bases; junction bases not matched to a gene: 8. The germline V gene encodes CDR1 MDHEN and CDR2 SYDVKM. CDR3 sequence (DNA): TGTGCCAGCAGCCCAGGGACAGTCCACAATCAGCCCCAGCATTTT. This encodes CASSPGTVHNQPQHF.

This clonotype was observed a handful of times. The rearrangement uses TRBV29-1 and TRBJ2-5; 9 bases fit TRBD2. Trimming removed 3 bases from V and 4 bases from J; junction bases left unmatched: 6. The CDR3 totals 14 residues. CDR1 and CDR2 from the germline V gene are SQVTM and ANQGSEA. In DNA, the CDR3 is TGCAGCGTTGATGGGCGGGAGGGCCGAGAGACCCAGTACTTC. It specifies CSVDGREGRETQYF. Full variable domain (outside the CDR3, taken from reference TRBV29-1 and TRBJ2-5): SAVISQKPSRDICQRGTSLTIQCQVDSQVTMMFWYRQQPGQSLTLIATANQGSEATYESGFVIDKFPISRPNLTFSTLTVSNMSPEDSSIYLCSVDGREGRETQYFGPGTRLLVL.

This clonotype was counted between two and nine times. The rearrangement links TRBV25-1 to TRBJ2-5; possibly TRBD1 for D (6 bases). The CDR3 runs to 14 residues. CDR1 is MGHDK and CDR2 is SYGVNS in the germline V gene. The ends were cut back, 7 bases at V and 3 bases at J, with 15 bases in the middle. The CDR3 coding sequence is TGTGCCAGCATGGCAAAAAGGACAGAAGAGACCCAGTACTTC. It is translated as CASMAKRTEETQYF. Together with reference TRBV25-1 and TRBJ2-5, the CDR3 gives the full variable domain: EADIYQTPRYLVIGTGKKITLECSQTMGHDKMYWYQQDPGMELHLIHYSYGVNSTEKGDLSSESTVSRIRTEHFPLTLESARPSHTSQYLCASMAKRTEETQYFGPGTRLLVL.

This clonotype has a count of ten or more. This rearrangement joins TRBV12-3 or TRBV12-4 to TRBJ2-7, with D tentatively TRBD2 (6 bases). The CDR3 extends over 13 amino acids. Trimming removed 7 bases at V and 4 bases at J, with 14 bases between. CDR3 region: CASTPGVSYEQYF. DNA for the CDR3: TGTGCCAGCACTCCGGGGGTTTCATACGAGCAGTACTTC.

V is TRBV2 and J is TRBJ1-2; D not resolved. Germline CDR1 reads SNHLY; CDR2 reads FYNNEI. The CDR3 has 13 residues. V gave up 4 bases and J gave up 1 base, with 7 bases separating them. Here the CDR3 reads CASSGASNYGYTF. The DNA for the CDR3 is TGTGCCAGCAGTGGGGCCAGTAACTATGGCTACACCTTC.

A few counts support this clonotype. This chain joins TRBV19 and TRBJ1-5, with unresolved D. Germline loops: CDR1 LNHDA, CDR2 SQIVND (reference sequence). CDR3 length: 14 residues. V shed 3 bases and J shed 2 bases, with 8 bases lying between them. CDR3 amino acids: CASSILYGNQPQHF. The DNA for the CDR3 is TGTGCCAGTAGTATCTTATACGGCAATCAGCCCCAGCATTTT.

The chain links TRBV10-3 to TRBJ1-2; no reliable D call. Between the trimmed V and J ends, which lost 2 bases and 4 bases, there was a span of 11 bases. The CDR3 has 14 residues. Germline V gives CDR1 ENHRY, CDR2 SYGVKD. The CDR3 region is CAISESGVPYGYTF. CDR3 nucleotides: TGTGCCATCAGTGAGAGTGGGGTACCCTATGGCTACACCTTC.

V usage is TRBV9 and J usage is TRBJ2-1; a possible D gene is TRBD1 (6 bases). The germline V and J ends were trimmed by 1 base and 3 bases, with 20 bases remaining between them. The CDR3 is 18 residues long. CDR1 is SGDLS and CDR2 is YYNGEE in the germline V gene. This CDR3 is CASSVTTGPTGNYNEQFF. The CDR3 DNA reads TGTGCCAGCAGCGTAACAACCGGTCCGACAGGAAACTACAATGAGCAGTTCTTC.

V usage is TRBV2 and J usage is TRBJ1-5; maybe TRBD1 (6 bases). The ends were cut back, 0 bases at V and 7 bases at J, with 10 bases in the middle. CDR3 length: 14 amino acids. CDR1 is SNHLY, CDR2 FYNNEI, per germline. In DNA, the CDR3 is TGTGCCAGCAGTGAAGCGTATGGGGGCCAGCCCCAGCATTTT. It is translated as CASSEAYGGQPQHF.